The entry that follows covers one T cell receptor (beta chain) sequence. The antigen is unknown. This CDR3 spans 14 amino acids. Germline CDR1 is SNHLY and CDR2 is FYNNEI. The V gene lost 4 bases and the J gene lost 0 bases, with 7 bases spanning the gap. The source of the sample is a study of T cell responses to AZD1222 COVID-19 vaccine. Study-wide background: Pooled samples include second doses given at about 4 or 12 weeks. Overall study results and limits: Spike-specific TCR repertoires showed rising breadth and depth after two AZD1222 doses. Of spike-specific TCRs, nearly half reportedly target regions left unmutated in variants.

The table came from immunoSEQ multiplex PCR; TCRdb's copy has only in-frame clones and leaves some out. Here the sample spans fewer than 110,000 clones, roughly 87% being singletons. Sample: peripheral blood, taken on day 0 of AZD1222 vaccination. The chain recombines TRBV2 with TRBJ1-5; no firm D call. The sequence was obtained from an adult in good health. The CDR3: CASSGSYSNQPQHF. For the CDR3, the DNA is TGTGCCAGCAGTGGATCCTATAGCAATCAGCCCCAGCATTTT.